This TCR beta chain came from a study of blood T cell repertoires in COVID-19 (dated by TCRdb to 2020 to 2021). Regarding the research as a whole: Samples from collaborators originated in the United States, Italy and Spain and spanned both the acute and convalescent phases of COVID-19. The prospective study material was composed of cDNA or gDNA derived from T cells, B-cell-depleted T cells, or PBMCs. The dataset comprised deeply sampled blood TCRbeta repertoires from subjects exposed to, actively infected with, or recovered from COVID-19. A freely available public database, intended as a resource for researchers studying the immune response to SARS-CoV-2, is where the repertoires were released. The samples were drawn from the first 160 participants of the ongoing ImmuneRACE study and from about 1,200 subjects provided by 6 global collaborators. Nearly every sample came with metadata listing a de-identified subject ID, COVID-19 status, age in years and sex. HLA class I and class II types, where available, came from metadata supplied by the sample provider rather than from assay-based typing. The research as a whole found: The quantity of clinical and demographic metadata differed by source and by participant and was supplied without curation.

TCRbeta CDR3 regions were amplified from genomic DNA using the immunoSEQ Assay, a bias-controlled multiplex PCR. Per the authors' processing: Within the assay, amplification of reference gene primers was used to estimate how many nucleated cells each sample contained. To quantify the absolute abundance of each unique TCRbeta CDR3 rearrangement, sequence reads were collapsed and filtered. For each sample, productive Simpson clonality was calculated by taking the square root of Simpson's diversity index across productive rearrangements. TCRdb obtained this table from immuneACCESS and retained in-frame rearrangements with V and J assigned. These tables miss some clones; where compared with another copy, unresolved V genes account for less than half of the shortfall, and the remainder is unexplained. Clone size and the V and J calls come from that table; the DNA yielded D and trimming. Here the sample has some 320,000 clones; more than 90% occur a single time. The ten largest clones take up 3% to 5% of the sample.

A remark on this clone: This receptor's antigen is unknown. Base qualities are not recorded, but no much larger clone differs from it by a single base.

The germline V gene gives CDR1 as MNHEY and CDR2 as SVGAGI. The CDR3 runs 13 amino acids, cysteine and phenylalanine included. CDR3 DNA is the only sequence kept; it has 39 bases, read in frame from the first base. Ends trimmed: V by 6 bases, J by 1 base; bases unmatched to a gene: 3. Participants in the prospective study were aged roughly 18 to 100 years, lived in under 30 United States geographic areas, and enrolled through a virtual design. To assign participants to cohorts, the prospective study relied on clinical history that participants themselves reported in a screening survey and a study questionnaire. Exposed participants had been in contact, within 2 weeks of entering the study, with a person who had a PCR-confirmed or clinician-diagnosed case of COVID-19. In the prospective study, mobile phlebotomists collected whole blood, serum and a nasopharyngeal or oropharyngeal swab from each participant. Additional blood draws and questionnaires over an approximately 2-month period could optionally be provided by prospective study participants. Before DNA extraction, prospective study blood samples were shipped either frozen or at room temperature.

The receptor was derived from a woman aged 30 to 39 who had been exposed to COVID-19. The sample consisted of PBMCs or T cells enriched from blood (not recorded which). Rearrangement joined TRBV6-5 to TRBJ2-7; 7 bases in between match TRBD1. The CDR3 in this case is CASSWDSSYEQYF. The nucleotide sequence reads TGTGCCAGCAGCTGGGACAGTTCCTACGAGCAGTACTTC.